This T cell receptor (beta chain) emerged from a study of T cells in Graves' hyperthyroidism and ophthalmopathy. When ophthalmopathy did not progress within 18 months, Graves' hyperthyroidism was considered stable. The PBMCs were taken from approximately 11 ml of fresh peripheral blood. RNA transcripts served as the template for amplifying TCR beta CDR3 regions. Researchers ran a first-round RT-PCR on the TCR CDR3 using the HTBI primer set. MiXCR, applied by TCRdb to the multiplex PCR reads, yields one record per CDR3 protein. The data hold 700,000 to 850,000 distinct CDR3 sequences, with approximately 36% observed a single time. Germline loops: CDR1 SEHNR, CDR2 FQNEAQ (reference sequence). The CDR3 contains 14 residues. Trimming stripped 6 bases from V and 5 bases from J, with 16 bases between.

This TCR was sampled from a middle-aged woman with Graves' hyperthyroidism. The chain uses TRBV7-9 and TRBJ2-5; D is possibly TRBD1 (8 bases). The sequencing sample was made of blood. The CDR3 nucleotides read TGTGCCAGCAGGTCTACACAGGGGGGGGAGACCCAGTACTTC. Protein sequence: CASRSTQGGETQYF.